Shown below are 27 T cell receptor beta chains from a single sample sequenced in a study of blood T cell repertoires in COVID-19. Method: immunoSEQ multiplex PCR; TCRdb's copy keeps in-frame clones and lacks some. In the table there are 350,000 to 450,000 clones, about nine tenths of which are singletons. Sequencing was done on a sample of PBMCs or T cells enriched from blood (not recorded which). Receptors originate from a woman in her forties who had been exposed to COVID-19.

V usage is TRBV2 and J usage is TRBJ2-2; 10 bases are shared with TRBD2. The ends lost 7 bases at V and 6 bases at J; junction bases unmatched: 11. The CDR3 runs to 16 residues. Looked up from germline, CDR1 is SNHLY and CDR2 is FYNNEI. This CDR3 reads CASNQGIAGGAGELFF. The CDR3 nucleotides read TGTGCCAGCAATCAAGGGATAGCGGGGGGCGCCGGGGAGCTGTTTTTT.

As to this clone: Additional DNA sequences in this sample encode the identical CDR3. The CDR3: CASGSGQVSNQPQHF. The CDR3 DNA follows: TGTGCTAGTGGTTCGGGACAGGTTAGCAATCAGCCCCAGCATTTT. The chain links TRBV12-5 to TRBJ1-5; 8 positions match TRBD1. Germline V gene data show CDR1 as LGHNT and CDR2 as FRNRAP. Trimming took 4 bases from V and 0 from J; bases not matched to a gene: 2. The CDR3 has 15 amino acids.

V usage is TRBV19 and J usage is TRBJ2-7, with 8 bases that match TRBD1. V was pared by 8 bases and J by 0 bases, with 9 bases of the junction left unmatched. CDR1 is LNHDA, CDR2 SQIVND, per germline (reference sequence). The CDR3 covers 15 residues. The chain's CDR3 is CASRRKTGGSYEQYF. The CDR3 nucleotides read TGTGCCAGTCGAAGAAAAACAGGGGGCTCCTACGAGCAGTACTTC.

This rearrangement joins TRBV28 to TRBJ1-2; 8 positions match TRBD1. V trimming: 10 bases; J trimming: 4 bases; junction bases outside the gene matches: 8. The V gene's germline CDR1 is MDHEN and CDR2 SYDVKM. This CDR3 contains 13 residues. The CDR3 reads CAIAPTGVYGYTF. The CDR3 DNA follows: TGTGCCATCGCCCCGACAGGGGTCTATGGCTACACCTTC.

In its sample, this clone was seen once. The chain recombines TRBV19 with TRBJ1-1; the match to TRBD1 covers 10 bases. V was clipped by 2 bases and J by 7 bases; unmatched bases: 4. CDR1 is LNHDA and CDR2 is SQIVND in the germline V gene (reference sequence). The CDR3 consists of 14 residues. The DNA of the CDR3 is TGTGCCAGTAGTATAAAGACAGGGGGCCTTGAAGCTTTCTTT. It specifies CASSIKTGGLEAFF.

The rearrangement links TRBV3-1 (or the pseudogene TRBV3-2) to TRBJ1-2, with D possibly being TRBD1 (6 bases). The CDR3 is 17 amino acids. The V gene's germline CDR1 is LGHDT and CDR2 YNNKEL (reference sequence). V lost 0 bases and J lost 4, with 18 bases in between. This chain's CDR3 is CASSQELAGRGLYGYTF. The CDR3 region has the DNA TGTGCCAGCAGCCAAGAATTAGCAGGCAGGGGCCTCTATGGCTACACCTTC.

The rearrangement uses TRBV6-2 or TRBV6-3 and TRBJ2-5; tentative D call: TRBD2 (5 bases). The CDR3 runs 13 residues. Germline CDR1 reads MNHEY; CDR2 reads SVGEGT. V was pared by 3 bases and J by 6 bases, with 11 bases between. The CDR3 is CASSYQGGQTQYF. The CDR3 nucleotides read TGTGCCAGCAGTTATCAAGGAGGACAGACCCAGTACTTC.

V gene TRBV2 combines with J gene TRBJ1-1; perhaps TRBD1 as D (5 bases). Germline V lookup: CDR1 SNHLY, CDR2 FYNNEI. V was shortened by 4 bases and J by 7 bases, with 7 bases between the two germline ends. This CDR3 comprises 11 residues. CDR3 region: CASSGTGEAFF. The CDR3 coding sequence is TGTGCCAGCAGTGGAACAGGTGAAGCTTTCTTT.

The chain has TRBV27 and TRBJ1-6, with a weak D call TRBD1 (5 bases). The CDR3 is 20 residues long. The V end was cut by 2 bases, the J end by 4 bases, with 24 bases between. CDR1 is MNHEY and CDR2 is SMNVEV in the germline V gene (reference sequence). The CDR3 region has the DNA TGTGCCAGCAGTTTAACCCCCCGTCCGAGCCTAGGGGTTTATAATTCACCCCTCCACTTT. It encodes CASSLTPRPSLGVYNSPLHF.

V and J are TRBV3-1 (or the pseudogene TRBV3-2) and TRBJ1-2; perhaps TRBD1 as D (6 bases). Germline V gives CDR1 LGHDT, CDR2 YNNKEL (reference sequence). This CDR3 has 15 residues. Trimming took 1 base from V and 4 from J, leaving 13 bases between them. The CDR3 DNA is TGTGCCAGCAGCCAAGCCCTGAAAGGGGGCTATGGCTACACCTTC. Its translation: CASSQALKGGYGYTF.

The chain links TRBV9 to TRBJ2-2; TRBD1 might be the D (5 bases). From germline, CDR1 is SGDLS and CDR2 YYNGEE. This CDR3 has 16 residues. The ends were cut back, 0 bases at V and 2 bases at J, with 11 bases in the middle. CDR3 coding DNA: TGTGCCAGCAGCGTAGGCCCAGGGTCTAACACCGGGGAGCTGTTTTTT. Protein sequence: CASSVGPGSNTGELFF. The whole variable domain, remainder taken from reference TRBV9 and TRBJ2-2, is DSGVTQTPKHLITATGQRVTLRCSPRSGDLSVYWYQQSLDQGLQFLIQYYNGEERAKGNILERFSAQQFPDLHSELNLSSLELGDSALYFCASSVGPGSNTGELFFGEGSRLTVL.

The genes are TRBV5-8 and TRBJ2-5; 8 bases agree with TRBD2. The CDR3 loop spans 18 amino acids. The germline CDR1 and CDR2 sequences are SGHTS and YDEGEE. The J segment lost 4 bases and the V segment lost 2 bases, leaving 16 bases of the junction unmatched. The CDR3 loop is CASSFRVASGLKRETQYF. As DNA, the CDR3 is TGTGCCAGCAGCTTCAGGGTCGCTAGCGGGCTTAAAAGAGAGACCCAGTACTTC.

The J gene is TRBJ2-5, the V gene TRBV6-1, with D perhaps TRBD2 (6 bases). V shed 1 base and J shed 0 bases, with 6 bases lying between them. This CDR3 spans 14 amino acids. Germline CDR1 reads MNHNS; CDR2 reads SASEGT. CDR3 sequence (DNA): TGTGCCAGCAGTGAAGGCGGGAACCAAGAGACCCAGTACTTC. Translation gives CASSEGGNQETQYF.

This chain connects TRBV18 to TRBJ1-2, with D hard to call. This CDR3 spans 15 amino acids. Trimming left V 0 bases short and J 0 bases short, with 8 bases between. Germline V gene lookup returns CDR1 KGHSH and CDR2 LQKENI. The CDR3: CASSPPPRANYGYTF. DNA for the CDR3: TGTGCCAGCTCACCACCCCCCCGAGCTAACTATGGCTACACCTTC.

The sample holds one count of this clone. This rearrangement joins TRBV18 to TRBJ1-3; 7 nucleotides line up with TRBD1. Germline CDR1 reads KGHSH; CDR2 reads LQKENI. J lost 0 bases, V lost 3 bases, and 14 bases had no gene match. CDR3 size: 19 residues. The CDR3 is CASSPLGQMQVGSGNTIYF. CDR3 in DNA: TGTGCCAGCTCACCCCTGGGACAGATGCAGGTTGGCTCTGGAAACACCATATATTTT.

This rearrangement joins TRBV4-3 to TRBJ1-2; 8 bases map to TRBD1. The CDR3 totals 19 residues. Germline V CDR1 and CDR2: LGHNA, YSLEER. V gave up 1 base and J gave up 4 bases; unmatched junction bases: 17. The CDR3 bases are TGCGCCAGCAGCCAAGGCGTAGGACAGGGCCCCGGATTGACCTATGGCTACACCTTC. Its translation: CASSQGVGQGPGLTYGYTF.

A single count supports this clone. This chain connects TRBV14 to TRBJ2-6; 8 nucleotides line up with TRBD1. The CDR3 runs to 17 residues. Germline lookup yields CDR1 SGHDN and CDR2 FVKESK. V shed 4 bases and J 0 bases; nucleotides not matched to a gene: 5. The CDR3 nucleotides read TGTGCCAGCAGCCGGGGGACAGGCCCCTCTGGGGCCAACGTCCTGACTTTC. Protein sequence: CASSRGTGPSGANVLTF.

V usage is TRBV14 and J usage is TRBJ1-4; no clear D. The ends were cut back, 2 bases at V and 10 bases at J, with 11 bases in the middle. The CDR3 runs to 13 residues. Germline loops: CDR1 SGHDN, CDR2 FVKESK. CDR3 sequence (DNA): TGTGCCAGCAGCCAAAGTAGCTTAGGAAAACTGTTTTTT. Translation: CASSQSSLGKLFF.

The J gene is TRBJ2-3, the V gene TRBV2; D is unclear. CDR3 length: 14 amino acids. Germline V lookup: CDR1 SNHLY, CDR2 FYNNEI. The germline V and J ends were trimmed by 2 bases and 3 bases, with 9 bases remaining between them. CDR3 nucleotide sequence: TGTGCCAGCAGTGAAATAGTTGTGACAGATACGCAGTATTTT. The encoded protein is CASSEIVVTDTQYF.

This clone was seen a single time. Distinct nucleotide sequences in the sample also encode this CDR3. The chain employs TRBV5-1 and TRBJ1-5; no firm D call. Trimming removed 2 bases from V and 1 base from J, with 13 bases in between. The germline gives CDR1 SGHRS, CDR2 YFSETQ. This CDR3 has 16 residues. The DNA for the CDR3 is TGCGCCAGCAGCTTAGGATCCGGAGGGAGCAATCAGCCCCAGCATTTT. Protein sequence: CASSLGSGGSNQPQHF.

The rearrangement links TRBV3-1 (or the pseudogene TRBV3-2) to TRBJ2-7; 7 nucleotides align to TRBD1. The germline gives CDR1 LGHDT, CDR2 YNNKEL (reference sequence). The CDR3 loop spans 15 amino acids. Unmatched junction bases numbered 16, after V lost 4 bases and J lost 10 bases. The CDR3 DNA is TGTGCCAGCAGCCCCCAGGGGGTCCATCTATCTTTCCAGTACTTC. Translation: CASSPQGVHLSFQYF.

The CDR3 spells CASSDTRGHISNQPQHF. The CDR3 DNA sequence: TGTGCCAGCAGCGACACGAGGGGACACATTAGCAATCAGCCCCAGCATTTT. V gene TRBV2 combines with J gene TRBJ1-5, with D perhaps TRBD1 (6 bases). This CDR3 contains 17 residues. Germline V CDR1 and CDR2: SNHLY, FYNNEI. Deletions cut 6 bases from V and 0 bases from J, with 18 bases between. Drawing the rest from reference TRBV2 and TRBJ1-5, the complete variable domain is EPEVTQTPSHQVTQMGQEVILRCVPISNHLYFYWYRQILGQKVEFLVSFYNNEISEKSEIFDDQFSVERPDGSNFTLKIRSTKLEDSAMYFCASSDTRGHISNQPQHFGDGTRLSIL.

V gene TRBV7-2 combines with J gene TRBJ1-5, with D unresolved. V was shortened by 0 bases and J by 0 bases, with 12 bases between the two germline ends. The length of the CDR3 is 17 residues. The V gene's germline CDR1 is SGHTA and CDR2 FQGNSA. In DNA form, the CDR3 reads TGTGCCAGCAGCTTAGCGTGGGCACTCAATAGCAATCAGCCCCAGCATTTT. Encoded protein: CASSLAWALNSNQPQHF.

The V call is TRBV11-3, the J call TRBJ1-4; TRBD1 is a possible D gene (5 bases). Germline lookup yields CDR1 SGHNT and CDR2 YENEEA. Trimming took off 6 bases at V and 5 bases at J, with 13 bases between the two ends. This CDR3 is built from 14 residues. This CDR3 is CASSDLRGNEKLFF. In DNA form, the CDR3 reads TGTGCCAGCAGTGACCTTCGGGGGAATGAAAAACTGTTTTTT.

This clone was seen a single time. The J gene is TRBJ1-3, the V gene TRBV12-3 or TRBV12-4, with D perhaps TRBD1 (6 bases). The length of the CDR3 is 13 residues. Trimming took 8 bases from V and 0 from J, leaving 8 bases between them. CDR3 nucleotide sequence: TGTGCCAGCCGCAGGGGCTCTGGAAACACCATATATTTT. Encoded protein: CASRRGSGNTIYF.

This clone was detected only a few times. The J gene is TRBJ1-5, the V gene TRBV19; the match to TRBD1 covers 7 bases. CDR1 LNHDA and CDR2 SQIVND come from the germline V gene (reference sequence). V lost 5 bases to trimming and J lost 2 bases; unmatched junction nucleotides: 3. The CDR3 consists of 14 residues. The CDR3 sequence: CASSGGQRNQPQHF. CDR3 in DNA: TGTGCCAGTAGTGGGGGACAGCGCAATCAGCCCCAGCATTTT.

The J gene is TRBJ1-4, the V gene TRBV29-1, with TRBD1 as a possible D gene (5 bases). Looked up from germline, CDR1 is SQVTM and CDR2 is ANQGSEA. Trimming left V 6 bases short and J 5 bases short, with 16 bases between. The CDR3 totals 14 residues. This CDR3 reads CSVYVGTTNEKLFF. CDR3 in DNA: TGCAGCGTCTACGTCGGGACTACGAATGAAAAACTGTTTTTT. Drawing the rest from reference TRBV29-1 and TRBJ1-4, the complete variable domain is SAVISQKPSRDICQRGTSLTIQCQVDSQVTMMFWYRQQPGQSLTLIATANQGSEATYESGFVIDKFPISRPNLTFSTLTVSNMSPEDSSIYLCSVYVGTTNEKLFFGSGTQLSVL.